This T cell receptor (beta chain) is drawn from a study of cytomegalovirus exposure and HLA in healthy donors. Study-level points and caveats: Earlier analysis looked at TCR beta V segments, and most were productive about 90% or about 30% of the time.

PCR amplification relied on 60 Vbeta primers (plus 13 Jbeta primers). Here immunoSEQ multiplex PCR was the method, and the copy in TCRdb shows in-frame clones only, minus some. Of some 120,000 clones in the sample, over 8% are singletons; the top ten hold 5.5%. This clone was detected only a few times. What it binds is not known. Germline CDR1 and CDR2: GTSNPN and SVGIG (reference sequence). Unmatched junction bases numbered 11, after V lost 2 bases and J lost 11 bases. The CDR3 loop spans 13 amino acids. The chain carries TRBV30 and TRBJ2-5, with TRBD2 identical over 7 bases. The source material was PBMCs. The receptor comes from a man aged 40-50 years in good health and CMV-seronegative. CDR3 residues: CAWSTNYGTMQYF. The CDR3, as DNA: TGTGCCTGGAGTACGAACTACGGGACTATGCAGTACTTC.